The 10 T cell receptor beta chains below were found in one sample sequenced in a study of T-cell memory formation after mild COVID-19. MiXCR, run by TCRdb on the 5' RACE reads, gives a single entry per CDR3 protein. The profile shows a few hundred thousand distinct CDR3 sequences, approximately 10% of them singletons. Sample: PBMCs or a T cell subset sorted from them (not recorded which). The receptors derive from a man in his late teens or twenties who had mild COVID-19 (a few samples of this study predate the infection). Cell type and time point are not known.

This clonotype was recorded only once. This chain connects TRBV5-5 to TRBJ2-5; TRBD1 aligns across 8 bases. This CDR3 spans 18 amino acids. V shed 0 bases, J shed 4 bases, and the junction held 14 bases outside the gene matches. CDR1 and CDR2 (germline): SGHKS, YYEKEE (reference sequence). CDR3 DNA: TGTGCCAGCAGCTTGGCATTGAGGACAGGGACCTTGGTAGAGACCCAGTACTTC. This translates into CASSLALRTGTLVETQYF.

The CDR3: CASSADWYTGELFF. The CDR3 region has the DNA TGTGCCAGCAGCGCGGACTGGTACACCGGGGAGCTGTTTTTT. This rearrangement joins TRBV7-3 to TRBJ2-2; maybe TRBD2 (5 bases). The CDR3 consists of 14 residues. The germline CDR1 and CDR2 sequences are SGHTA and FQGTGA. V was shortened by 5 bases and J by 3 bases, with 10 bases between the two germline ends. The complete variable domain, with remaining parts taken from reference TRBV7-3 and TRBJ2-2, reads GAGVSQTPSNKVTEKGKYVELRCDPISGHTALYWYRQSLGQGPEFLIYFQGTGAADDSGLPNDRFFAVRPEGSVSTLKIQRTERGDSAVYLCASSADWYTGELFFGEGSRLTVL.

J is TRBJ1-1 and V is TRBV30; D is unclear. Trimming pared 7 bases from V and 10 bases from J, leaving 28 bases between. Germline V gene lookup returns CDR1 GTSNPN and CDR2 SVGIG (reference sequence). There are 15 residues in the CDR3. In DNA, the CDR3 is TGTGCCTACACACCCCTCCCTGGCAGGACCGGTGGAGCTTTCTTT. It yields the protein CAYTPLPGRTGGAFF.

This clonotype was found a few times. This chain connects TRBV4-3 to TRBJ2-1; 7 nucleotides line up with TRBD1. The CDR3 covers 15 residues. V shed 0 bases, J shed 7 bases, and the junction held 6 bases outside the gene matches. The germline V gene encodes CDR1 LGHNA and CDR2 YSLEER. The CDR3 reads CASSQEGQTGNEQFF. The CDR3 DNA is TGCGCCAGCAGCCAAGAGGGACAGACAGGGAATGAGCAGTTCTTC.

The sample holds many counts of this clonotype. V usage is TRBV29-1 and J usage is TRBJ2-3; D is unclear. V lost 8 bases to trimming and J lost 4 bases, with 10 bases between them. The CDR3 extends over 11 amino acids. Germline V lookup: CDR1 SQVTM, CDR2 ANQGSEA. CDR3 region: CSLIFADTQYF. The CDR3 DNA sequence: TGCAGCCTCATCTTTGCAGATACGCAGTATTTT.

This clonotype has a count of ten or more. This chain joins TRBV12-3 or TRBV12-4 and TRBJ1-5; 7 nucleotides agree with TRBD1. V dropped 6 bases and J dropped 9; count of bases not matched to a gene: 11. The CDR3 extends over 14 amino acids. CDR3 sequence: CASRLQGPGTPQHF. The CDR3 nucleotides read TGTGCCAGCAGGCTACAGGGGCCCGGGACGCCCCAGCATTTT.

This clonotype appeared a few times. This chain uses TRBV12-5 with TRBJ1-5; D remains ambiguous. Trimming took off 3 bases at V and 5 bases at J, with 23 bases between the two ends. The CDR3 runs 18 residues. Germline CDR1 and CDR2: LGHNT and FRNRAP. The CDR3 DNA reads TGTGCTAGTGGTTTCTTTCTGGACCTGACCCCAAGTGATCAGCCCCAGCATTTT. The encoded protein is CASGFFLDLTPSDQPQHF.

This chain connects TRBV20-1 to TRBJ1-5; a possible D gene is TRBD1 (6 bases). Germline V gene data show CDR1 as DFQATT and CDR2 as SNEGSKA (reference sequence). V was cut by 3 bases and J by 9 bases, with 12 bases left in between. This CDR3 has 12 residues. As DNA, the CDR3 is TGCAGTGCTAGCGGGGGCGTCGCGCCCCAGCATTTT. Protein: CSASGGVAPQHF.

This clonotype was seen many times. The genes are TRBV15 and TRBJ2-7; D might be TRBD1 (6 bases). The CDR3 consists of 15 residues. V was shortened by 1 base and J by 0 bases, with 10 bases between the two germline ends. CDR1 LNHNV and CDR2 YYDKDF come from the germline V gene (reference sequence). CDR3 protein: CATSRAGTFSYEQYF. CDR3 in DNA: TGTGCCACCAGCAGAGCCGGGACATTCTCCTACGAGCAGTACTTC.

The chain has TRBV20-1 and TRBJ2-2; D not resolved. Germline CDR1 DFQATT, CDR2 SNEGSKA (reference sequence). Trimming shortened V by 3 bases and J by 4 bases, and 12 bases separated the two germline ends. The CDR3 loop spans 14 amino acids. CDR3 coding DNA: TGCAGTGCTAGGTTTTCCGCGTTCACCGGGGAGCTGTTTTTT. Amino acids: CSARFSAFTGELFF.